The rows below give T cell receptor beta chains drawn from one sample of a study of blood T cells in healthy people across ages. TCRdb called the 5' RACE reads again in MiXCR, with one record for every CDR3 protein. Seen here are over a million distinct CDR3 sequences, roughly a quarter observed once, and the top ten hold about 0.69%. This same sample was also part of a study on T cells of mothers and their children.

The sample taken for sequencing was blood. These receptors originate from a girl aged 2 to 10 in good health. CDR3s include the opening cysteine and the closing phenylalanine or tryptophan. D genes are given only for firm matches. The size of a clone is reported for some rows only, either as once, few or many, or as a class for expanded clones.

DNA: TGCGCCAGCAGCCAAGTAGCGGGCCCTAGCGGTGAGCAGTTCTTC; CDR3: CASSQVAGPSGEQFF; size: -; J: TRBJ2-1; D: TRBD2; V: TRBV4-1
DNA: TGTGCCAGCAGGTTAGCGGGATCCAACTATGGCTACACCTTC; CDR3: CASRLAGSNYGYTF; size: -; J: TRBJ1-2; D: -; V: TRBV2
DNA: TGTGCCAGCAGCCCTGAGGGGGTGCGCGAGCAGTACTTC; CDR3: CASSPEGVREQYF; size: few; J: TRBJ2-7; D: -; V: TRBV9
DNA: TGTGCCAGCAGTTGGGACAGGGTGGAAGAGACCCAGTACTTC; CDR3: CASSWDRVEETQYF; size: -; J: TRBJ2-5; D: TRBD1; V: TRBV12-3/TRBV12-4
DNA: TGTGCCAGCTCGGAGAGCGGCCCCCAAGAGACCCAGTACTTC; CDR3: CASSESGPQETQYF; size: many; J: TRBJ2-5; D: -; V: TRBV7-2
DNA: TGTGCCAGCAGCCAAGTAGGGCTAGCGGATTTTTACAATGAGCAGTTCTTC; CDR3: CASSQVGLADFYNEQFF; size: -; J: TRBJ2-1; D: TRBD2; V: TRBV14
DNA: TGTGCCAGCCGAGGTGCGGGGTTTGCAGATACGCAGTATTTT; CDR3: CASRGAGFADTQYF; size: -; J: TRBJ2-3; D: -; V: TRBV4-2
DNA: TGTGCCAGCAGCTTATTAGAGGGCAGGGGCTATGGCTACACCTTC; CDR3: CASSLLEGRGYGYTF; size: -; J: TRBJ1-2; D: -; V: TRBV7-9
DNA: TGTGCCAGCAGCTCCGGGACATGGACCTCACCCCTCCACTTT; CDR3: CASSSGTWTSPLHF; size: few; J: TRBJ1-6; D: -; V: TRBV7-2
DNA: TGTGCCAGCAGTTACCAGGGAACCTACGAGCAGTACTTC; CDR3: CASSYQGTYEQYF; size: many; J: TRBJ2-7; D: -; V: TRBV6-2/TRBV6-3
DNA: TGTGCCAGCAGTGAAGATCGGAACACTGAAGCTTTCTTT; CDR3: CASSEDRNTEAFF; size: many; J: TRBJ1-1; D: -; V: TRBV25-1
DNA: TGTGCCAGCAGCCCCAAACCCCCAGGGATCCTTCCCGCAACCTTTAACGAGCAGTACTTC; CDR3: CASSPKPPGILPATFNEQYF; size: -; J: TRBJ2-7; D: -; V: TRBV6-1
DNA: TGCAGTGGGGTGGGGGGAAGCACAGATACGCAGTATTTT; CDR3: CSGVGGSTDTQYF; size: -; J: TRBJ2-3; D: -; V: TRBV20-1
DNA: TGCAGCGTTGACGCAGGGGAAAATTCACCCCTCCACTTT; CDR3: CSVDAGENSPLHF; size: -; J: TRBJ1-6; D: -; V: TRBV29-1
DNA: TGTGCCATCTTGGTGGGAGAGACAGATACGCAGTATTTT; CDR3: CAILVGETDTQYF; size: few; J: TRBJ2-3; D: -; V: TRBV10-3
DNA: TGTGCCAGCAGCTTAGCCGAGGGAAGGGGGCAGGCGAATGAGCAGTTCTTC; CDR3: CASSLAEGRGQANEQFF; size: -; J: TRBJ2-1; D: TRBD1; V: TRBV7-9
DNA: TGTGCCAGCAGTTTATCTGGACTAGCGGGTGACTACGAGCAGTACTTC; CDR3: CASSLSGLAGDYEQYF; size: -; J: TRBJ2-7; D: TRBD2; V: TRBV28
DNA: TGTGCCAGCAGGGGGGACAGATTAGAGACCCAGTACTTC; CDR3: CASRGDRLETQYF; size: -; J: TRBJ2-5; D: TRBD1; V: TRBV28
DNA: TGCGCCAGCAGTTATACAGGGGCTTCCTCTGGGGCCAACGTCCTGACTTTC; CDR3: CASSYTGASSGANVLTF; size: -; J: TRBJ2-6; D: TRBD1; V: TRBV5-1
DNA: TGTGCCAGCAGAGGACAGGGAACCTCTTCCCCCGTCGAAAATCAGCCCCAGCATTTT; CDR3: CASRGQGTSSPVENQPQHF; size: -; J: TRBJ1-5; D: TRBD1; V: TRBV6-1
DNA: TGCGCCAGCAGCCTATCTACAGGGGGTTTTTTTTCACCCCTCCACTTT; CDR3: CASSLSTGGFFSPLHF; size: -; J: TRBJ1-6; D: TRBD1; V: TRBV5-1
DNA: TGTGCCAGCAGCCCCCCTAGCGGGAGCGTGGTTAGCAGCTACGAGCAGTACTTC; CDR3: CASSPPSGSVVSSYEQYF; size: -; J: TRBJ2-7; D: TRBD2; V: TRBV7-2
DNA: TGTGCCAGCAGTGAATCAGGGGCGCGGGCTTTCTTT; CDR3: CASSESGARAFF; size: few; J: TRBJ1-1; D: -; V: TRBV2
DNA: TGCGCCAGCAGCCAAGATGGGTTCTCGGGACTAGCGGGAGTTCACTCCTACGAGCAGTACTTC; CDR3: CASSQDGFSGLAGVHSYEQYF; size: few; J: TRBJ2-7; D: TRBD2; V: TRBV4-1
DNA: TGTGCCAGCAGTTACTCGGCGAGCGGGTCCTCTCAAGAGACCCAGTACTTC; CDR3: CASSYSASGSSQETQYF; size: few; J: TRBJ2-5; D: -; V: TRBV6-5
DNA: TGCGCCAGCAGCCCAGGGACTAGCGGGACCGACTACGAGCAGTACTTC; CDR3: CASSPGTSGTDYEQYF; size: -; J: TRBJ2-7; D: TRBD2; V: TRBV4-1
DNA: TGCAGCGTTGAAGATCTGTTAGTAGGGAGGGTGAACACTGAAGCTTTCTTT; CDR3: CSVEDLLVGRVNTEAFF; size: once; J: TRBJ1-1; D: -; V: TRBV29-1
DNA: TGCAGTGCTCGCAGGACAGGCCGGACCTACGAGCAGTACTTC; CDR3: CSARRTGRTYEQYF; size: -; J: TRBJ2-7; D: TRBD1; V: TRBV20-1